This T cell receptor (beta chain) was captured by sequencing in a study of CD8+ T cells in alopecia areata (dated by TCRdb to 2016 to 2018). Regarding the complete study: Treated patients were enrolled in an open-label pilot trial of oral tofacitinib at 5 to 10 mg twice daily for moderate-to-severe alopecia areata. Patients stayed on tofacitinib for 6 to 18 months and then had 6 months of follow-up off drug so that delayed response and recurrence could be assessed. Disease severity in treated patients was measured with the SALT score, which quantifies the percentage of affected scalp surface area. High-throughput TCRbeta sequencing was used to examine T cell clonal expansion in alopecia areata in both the C3H/HeJ mouse model and human patients. Human TCRbeta sequencing covered scalp tissue and sorted CD4+ and CD8+ peripheral blood T cells from patchy and totalis/universalis alopecia areata patients and healthy controls. Tofacitinib-treated patients had biopsies at baseline and at 4 and 24 weeks of treatment, with a later scalp biopsy in several patients. Scalp clonality was compared across normal scalp (n=4), patchy alopecia areata scalp (n=8), and alopecia totalis/universalis scalp (n=8). RNA was extracted with the PAXgene miRNA kit for fixed scalp, the miRNeasy kit for PBMCs, and the RNeasy kit for mouse skin. TCRbeta CDR3 regions were amplified by immunoSEQ multiplex PCR using 35 Vbeta forward and 13 Jbeta reverse primers.

According to the germline V gene (reference sequence), CDR1 reads GTSNPN and CDR2 reads SVGIG. The CDR3 contains 13 residues, cysteine and phenylalanine counted. CDR3 DNA is the only sequence kept; it has 39 bases, read in frame from the first base. Trimming costs V 0 bases and J 14 bases, and their ends lie 16 bases apart. Preparation of the library involved the immunoSEQ multiplex PCR assay. To provide template for TCR sequencing, every sample had RNA extracted and reverse transcribed into cDNA. SuperScript III was used for first-strand cDNA synthesis, primed with a 2:1 mix of oligo-dT and random hexamers. Amplification bias was assessed with a synthetic immune receptor repertoire, and residual bias was removed computationally. The paper's processing steps were these. Raw reads were preprocessed for error removal, and CDR3 was defined according to IMGT conventions as running from the conserved cysteine to phenylalanine. To get clonality, Shannon entropy was normalized by log2 of the number of productive unique TCRs and the result was subtracted from 1. Whether each scalp clone was CD4 or CD8 was inferred by checking scalp TCRbeta sequences against the CD4 and CD8 repertoires from sorted blood. TCRdb re-hosts the immuneACCESS table, in-frame sequences only. Its copies lack some clones; in the studies checked, an unresolved V gene accounts for under half of them, and the cause for the rest is not known. That table gives V, J and clone size, and the DNA gave D and trimming. The sample has about 160,000 clones on record, approximately 60% of them singletons. The ten largest clonotypes hold approximately 14% of the sample.

Summary of the overall study and its limitations: TCR sequences shared between patients were less clear than in mice, possibly partly because of HLA diversity in the patient population. Because the treated cohort was small and included a single nonresponder, larger studies are needed to assess links between baseline CD8+ expansion and response. Unlike mouse skin, where gammadelta T cells dominate, normal human skin contains resident alphabeta T cells that get sequenced too, which complicates analysis of the scalp TCR repertoire. With tofacitinib, both scalp clonality and the number of expanded CD8+ clones among the top 100 scalp clones went down significantly. Lesional scalp, especially in alopecia totalis/universalis, showed higher clonality and more expanded CD8+ clones than normal scalp, suggesting antigenic drive. Many expanded lesional clones persisted in scalp and blood during tofacitinib treatment, which may partly explain relapse after stopping treatment.

Points on this clone: The antigen it recognizes is unknown. No base quality values were provided; no much bigger clone lies one nucleotide off.

In the paper's terms, the time point label means: about 25 weeks on oral tofacitinib. What this sample's treatment or condition label stands for: oral pan-JAK inhibitor, 5-10 mg twice daily. Lesional scalp punch biopsies and peripheral blood were obtained from alopecia areata patients. After PBMCs were isolated by density centrifugation and stained for CD3, CD4 and CD8, a FACSAria was used to sort CD4+ and CD8+ T cells. The receptor chain draws on TRBV30 and TRBJ1-4; the D segment could be TRBD1, given 5 matching bases. Here the sequenced sample was CD4+ T cells sorted from blood, taken at week 24, from a patient treated with tofacitinib. This TCR came from a human donor with alopecia areata. The base sequence is TGTGCCTGGAGTGTAGGGACCACACGACACCTGTTTTTT. Translated, this is CAWSVGTTRHLFF.